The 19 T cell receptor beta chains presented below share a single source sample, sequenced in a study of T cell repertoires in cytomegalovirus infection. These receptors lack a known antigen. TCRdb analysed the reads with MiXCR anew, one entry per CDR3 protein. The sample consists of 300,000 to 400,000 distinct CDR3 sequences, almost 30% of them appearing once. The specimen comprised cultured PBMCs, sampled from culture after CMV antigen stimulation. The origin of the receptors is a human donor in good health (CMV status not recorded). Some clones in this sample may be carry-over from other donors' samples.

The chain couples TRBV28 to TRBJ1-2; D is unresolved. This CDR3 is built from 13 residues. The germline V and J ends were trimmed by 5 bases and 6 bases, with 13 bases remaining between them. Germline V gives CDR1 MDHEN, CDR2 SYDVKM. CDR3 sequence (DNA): TGTGCCAGCAGTGAATCCGACACCGATGGCTACACCTTC. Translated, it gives CASSESDTDGYTF.

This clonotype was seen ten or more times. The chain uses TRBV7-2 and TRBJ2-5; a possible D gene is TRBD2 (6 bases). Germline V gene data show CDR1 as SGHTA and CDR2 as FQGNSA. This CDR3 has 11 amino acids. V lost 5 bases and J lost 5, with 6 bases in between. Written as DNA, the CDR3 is TGTGCCAGCAGCGCGGGGGAGACCCAGTACTTC. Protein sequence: CASSAGETQYF.

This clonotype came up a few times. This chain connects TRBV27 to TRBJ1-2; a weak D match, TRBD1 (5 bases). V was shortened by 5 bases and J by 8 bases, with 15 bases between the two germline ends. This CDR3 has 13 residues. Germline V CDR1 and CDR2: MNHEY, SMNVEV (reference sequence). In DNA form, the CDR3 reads TGTGCCAGCAGTCCGGGACTGGTGGGGGGCTACACCTTC. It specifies CASSPGLVGGYTF.

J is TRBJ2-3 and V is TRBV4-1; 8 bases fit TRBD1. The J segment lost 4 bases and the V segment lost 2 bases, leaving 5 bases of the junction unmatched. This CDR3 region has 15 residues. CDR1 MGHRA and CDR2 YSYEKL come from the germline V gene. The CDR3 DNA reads TGCGCCAGCAGCCAAAGGACAGGGTCATCAGATACGCAGTATTTT. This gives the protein CASSQRTGSSDTQYF.

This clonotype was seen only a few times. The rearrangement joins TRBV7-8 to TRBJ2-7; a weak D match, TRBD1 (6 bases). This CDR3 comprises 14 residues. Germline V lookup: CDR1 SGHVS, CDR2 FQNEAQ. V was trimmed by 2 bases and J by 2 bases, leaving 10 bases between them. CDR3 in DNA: TGTGCCAGCAGCTTAAGGGACATAGCCTACGAGCAGTACTTC. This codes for CASSLRDIAYEQYF.

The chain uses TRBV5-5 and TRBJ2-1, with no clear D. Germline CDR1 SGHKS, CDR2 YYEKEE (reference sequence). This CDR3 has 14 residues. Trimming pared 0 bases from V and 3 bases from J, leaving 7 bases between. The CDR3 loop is CASSLEVSYNEQFF. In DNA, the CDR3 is TGTGCCAGCAGCTTGGAAGTAAGCTACAATGAGCAGTTCTTC. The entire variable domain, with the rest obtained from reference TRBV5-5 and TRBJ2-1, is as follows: DAGVTQSPTHLIKTRGQQVTLRCSPISGHKSVSWYQQVLGQGPQFIFQYYEKEERGRGNFPDRFSARQFPNYSSELNVNALLLGDSALYLCASSLEVSYNEQFFGPGTRLTVL.

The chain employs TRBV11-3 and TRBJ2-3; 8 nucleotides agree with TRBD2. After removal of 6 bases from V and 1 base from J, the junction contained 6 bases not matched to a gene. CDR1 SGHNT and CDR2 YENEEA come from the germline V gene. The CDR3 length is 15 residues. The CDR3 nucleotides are TGTGCCAGCAGTCTATTGGGACTAGGCACAGATACGCAGTATTTT. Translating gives CASSLLGLGTDTQYF.

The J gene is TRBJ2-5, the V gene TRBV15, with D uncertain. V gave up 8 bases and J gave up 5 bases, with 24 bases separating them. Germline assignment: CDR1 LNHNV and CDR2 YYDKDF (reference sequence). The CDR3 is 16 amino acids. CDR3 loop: CATGKPYGDDRETQYF. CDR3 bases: TGTGCCACCGGAAAACCTTATGGCGATGACCGGGAGACCCAGTACTTC.

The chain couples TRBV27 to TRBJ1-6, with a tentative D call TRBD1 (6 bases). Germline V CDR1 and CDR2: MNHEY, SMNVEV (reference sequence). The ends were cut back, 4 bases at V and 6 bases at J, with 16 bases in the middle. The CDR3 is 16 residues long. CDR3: CASSSPLTGFNSPLHF. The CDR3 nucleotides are TGTGCCAGCAGTTCCCCCCTTACAGGGTTTAATTCACCCCTCCACTTT.

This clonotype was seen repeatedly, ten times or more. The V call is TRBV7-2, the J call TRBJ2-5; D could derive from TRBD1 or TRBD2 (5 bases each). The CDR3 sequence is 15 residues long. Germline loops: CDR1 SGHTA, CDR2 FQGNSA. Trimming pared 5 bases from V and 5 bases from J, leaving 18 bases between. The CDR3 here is CASSLLGRPGETQYF. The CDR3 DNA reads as TGTGCCAGCAGCCTCTTGGGACGGCCGGGGGAGACCCAGTACTTC.

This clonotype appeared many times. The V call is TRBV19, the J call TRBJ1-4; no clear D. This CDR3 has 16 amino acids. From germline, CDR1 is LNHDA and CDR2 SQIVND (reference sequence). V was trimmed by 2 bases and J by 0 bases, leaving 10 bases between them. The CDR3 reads CASSIYPMATNEKLFF. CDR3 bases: TGTGCCAGTAGTATATACCCGATGGCAACTAATGAAAAACTGTTTTTT. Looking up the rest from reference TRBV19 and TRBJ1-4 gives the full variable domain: DGGITQSPKYLFRKEGQNVTLSCEQNLNHDAMYWYRQDPGQGLRLIYYSQIVNDFQKGDIAEGYSVSREKKESFPLTVTSAQKNPTAFYLCASSIYPMATNEKLFFGSGTQLSVL.

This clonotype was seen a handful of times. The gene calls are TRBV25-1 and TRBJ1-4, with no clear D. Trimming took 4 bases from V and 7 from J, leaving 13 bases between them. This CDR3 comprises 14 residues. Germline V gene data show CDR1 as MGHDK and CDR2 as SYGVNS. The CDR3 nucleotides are TGTGCCAGCAGTGCAGCGGGAAACCCTGAAAAACTGTTTTTT. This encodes CASSAAGNPEKLFF.

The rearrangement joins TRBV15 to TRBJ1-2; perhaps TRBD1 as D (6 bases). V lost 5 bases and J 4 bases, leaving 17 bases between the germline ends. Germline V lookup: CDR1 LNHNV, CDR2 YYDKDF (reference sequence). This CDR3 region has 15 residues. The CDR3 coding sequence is TGTGCCACCAGCTCGAGGTCCGGGGGGCTCTATGGCTACACCTTC. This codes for CATSSRSGGLYGYTF.

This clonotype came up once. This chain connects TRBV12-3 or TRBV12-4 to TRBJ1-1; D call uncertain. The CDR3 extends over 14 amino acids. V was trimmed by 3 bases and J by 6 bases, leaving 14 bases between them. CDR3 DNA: TGTGCCAGCAGTTTTGGCGGGGATGGGCCTGAAGCTTTCTTT. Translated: CASSFGGDGPEAFF.

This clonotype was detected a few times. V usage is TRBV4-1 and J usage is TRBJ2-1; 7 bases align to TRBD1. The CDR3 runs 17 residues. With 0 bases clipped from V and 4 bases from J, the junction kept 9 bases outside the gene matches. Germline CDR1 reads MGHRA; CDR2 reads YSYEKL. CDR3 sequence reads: CASSQEGRGQIYNEQFF. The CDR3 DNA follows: TGCGCCAGCAGCCAAGAAGGAAGGGGACAGATATACAATGAGCAGTTCTTC.

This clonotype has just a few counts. The CDR3 coding sequence is TGTGCCAGCTCACCTGGACAGGTAGAAGCTTTCTTT. Translated: CASSPGQVEAFF. The chain uses TRBV18 and TRBJ1-1; 7 bases match TRBD1. With 3 bases clipped from V and 8 bases from J, the junction kept 3 bases outside the gene matches. The CDR3 is 12 residues long. CDR1 and CDR2 (germline): KGHSH, LQKENI.

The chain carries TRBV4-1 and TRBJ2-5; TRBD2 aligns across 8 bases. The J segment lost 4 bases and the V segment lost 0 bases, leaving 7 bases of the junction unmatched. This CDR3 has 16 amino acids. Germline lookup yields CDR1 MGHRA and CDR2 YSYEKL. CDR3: CASSQEATSGGETQYF. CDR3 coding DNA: TGCGCCAGCAGCCAAGAAGCAACTAGCGGAGGAGAGACCCAGTACTTC.

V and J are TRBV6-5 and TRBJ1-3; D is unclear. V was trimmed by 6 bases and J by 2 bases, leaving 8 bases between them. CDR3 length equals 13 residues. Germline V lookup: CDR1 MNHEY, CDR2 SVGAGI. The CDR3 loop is CASSRGAGNTIYF. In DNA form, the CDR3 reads TGTGCCAGCAGCCGTGGAGCTGGAAACACCATATATTTT.

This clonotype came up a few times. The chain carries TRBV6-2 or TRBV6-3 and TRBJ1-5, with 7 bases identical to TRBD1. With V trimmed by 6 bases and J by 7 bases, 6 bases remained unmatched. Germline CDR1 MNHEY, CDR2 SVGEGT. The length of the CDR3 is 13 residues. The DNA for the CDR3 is TGTGCCAGCAGGGACAGGTCGGGACAGCCCCAGCATTTT. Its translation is CASRDRSGQPQHF.